The rows below give T cell receptor beta chains drawn from one sample of a study of cytomegalovirus exposure and HLA in healthy donors. Clones were sequenced by immunoSEQ multiplex PCR, and TCRdb holds only the in-frame ones, with some missing. The sample gives about 300,000 clones, more than 75% of which show up once; approximately 0.88% is in the top ten. The sample was PBMCs. Receptors originate from a woman aged 18-29 years in good health and CMV-seronegative. Each CDR3 is given with its conserved first and last residue. The D gene is left open where the match is weak. Clone size, where shown, is once, few, many, or a class for clones that have expanded.

CDR3 DNA	CDR3 protein	D gene	V gene	J gene	CDR3 length	clone size
TGCGCCAGCAGCCAAGTGGATCAGCGGGAAAACGGGGAGCTGTTTTTT	CASSQVDQRENGELFF	TRBD2	TRBV4-1	TRBJ2-2	16	.
TGTGCCAGCAGTTCCGTCCCAGTGTTCTATGGCTACACCTTC	CASSSVPVFYGYTF	.	TRBV28	TRBJ1-2	14	once
TGTGCCAGCAGCTTGGCAAACACTGAAGCTTTCTTT	CASSLANTEAFF	.	TRBV5-4	TRBJ1-1	12	.
TGCGCCAGCAGCCCCGGACAGGGCAGCTATGGCTACACCTTC	CASSPGQGSYGYTF	TRBD1	TRBV5-1	TRBJ1-2	14	.
TGTGCCAGCACGCCGGGGGGCCCGAACACTGAAGCTTTCTTT	CASTPGGPNTEAFF	.	TRBV2	TRBJ1-1	14	.
TGTGCCAGCAGCTTTGGCGGCAGCCAAGAGACCCAGTACTTC	CASSFGGSQETQYF	.	TRBV11-3	TRBJ2-5	14	.
TGTGCCAGCAGGTTCACTAGCGGGAGTCAGAATGAGCAGTTCTTC	CASRFTSGSQNEQFF	TRBD2	TRBV28	TRBJ2-1	15	once
TGTGCCAGCAGTTTTGCGGGAGCCTACGAGCAGTACTTC	CASSFAGAYEQYF	TRBD2	TRBV27	TRBJ2-7	13	.
TGTGCCAGCAGCTTAAGACTAGCGGGGTACAATGAGCAGTTCTTC	CASSLRLAGYNEQFF	TRBD2	TRBV7-3	TRBJ2-1	15	.
TGCGCCAGCAGCCGGACTAGCGGGAGGGTTTTGCGGGAGCAGTACTTC	CASSRTSGRVLREQYF	TRBD2	TRBV5-1	TRBJ2-7	16	.
TGTGCCAGCGTAGCAGGACAACAGGGGGACACTGAAGCTTTCTTT	CASVAGQQGDTEAFF	TRBD1	TRBV6-1	TRBJ1-1	15	.
TGTGCCAGCAGCTTGGGCAGAACTAGCTCCTACGAGCAGTACTTC	CASSLGRTSSYEQYF	.	TRBV7-8	TRBJ2-7	15	.
TGTGCCACCGCAGGGTTTGACTACAATGAGCAGTTCTTC	CATAGFDYNEQFF	.	TRBV2	TRBJ2-1	13	.
TGTGCCAGCAGCGTAGATGGACAAATTAATTCACCCCTCCACTTT	CASSVDGQINSPLHF	.	TRBV9	TRBJ1-6	15	.
TGTGCCAGCAGCACTGACAGGGTAACTGAAGCTTTCTTT	CASSTDRVTEAFF	TRBD1	TRBV9	TRBJ1-1	13	.
TGTGCCAGCAGCTTCGGGACTTCCACCTACAATGAGCAGTTCTTC	CASSFGTSTYNEQFF	.	TRBV5-4	TRBJ2-1	15	.